This entry lists 5 T cell receptor beta chains sequenced from one sample in a study of spatial heterogeneity in lung cancer. Time point denoted: sample taken at primary tumor resection. The authors sequenced whole RNA from tumor, nontumor lung or frozen PBMC without sorting. TCRdb processed the 5' RACE reads anew with MiXCR; each CDR3 protein has one entry. The table records approximately 90,000 distinct CDR3 sequences, around 8.6% of them present only once. Specimen: PBMCs, collected at surgery. These receptors all come from a male donor with early-stage non-small cell lung cancer.

Ten or more counts support this clonotype. The chain joins TRBV4-3 to TRBJ2-3, with TRBD2 matching 10 bases. J gave up 1 base and V 1 base, and 2 bases lay outside the gene matches. This CDR3 is 16 amino acids long. Germline V gene data show CDR1 as LGHNA and CDR2 as YSLEER. This CDR3 is CASSQGTSGGTDTQYF. CDR3 coding DNA: TGCGCCAGCAGCCAAGGGACTAGCGGAGGCACAGATACGCAGTATTTT.

This chain joins TRBV20-1 and TRBJ2-3, with TRBD2 identical over 9 bases. Germline V gives CDR1 DFQATT, CDR2 SNEGSKA (reference sequence). This CDR3 spans 14 amino acids. Unmatched junction bases numbered 4, after V lost 5 bases and J lost 1 base. In DNA form, the CDR3 reads TGCAGTGCTCCCCGGACTAGCGGCACAGATACGCAGTATTTT. The encoded protein is CSAPRTSGTDTQYF.

This sequence joins TRBV30 and TRBJ1-4; the match to TRBD1 covers 9 bases. The CDR3 loop spans 14 amino acids. Germline V gene lookup returns CDR1 GTSNPN and CDR2 SVGIG (reference sequence). V lost 5 bases to trimming and J lost 8 bases; unmatched junction nucleotides: 9. This CDR3 is CAWSPGQGKEKLFF. The CDR3 DNA is TGTGCCTGGTCACCGGGACAGGGAAAAGAAAAACTGTTTTTT.

This clonotype is a singleton in its sample. The CDR3: CASGSLGDNEQFF. The CDR3 bases are TGTGCTAGTGGTTCCCTCGGGGACAATGAGCAGTTCTTC. The genes are TRBV12-5 and TRBJ2-1; maybe TRBD2 (5 bases). Trimming left V 4 bases short and J 5 bases short, with 9 bases between. The CDR3 totals 13 residues. Germline loops: CDR1 LGHNT, CDR2 FRNRAP.

This clonotype showed up just a few times. The CDR3 DNA follows: TGTGCCTGGAGTTGGACAGGGCCCTACAATGAGCAGTTCTTC. Its protein product is CAWSWTGPYNEQFF. The V gene is TRBV30, the J gene TRBJ2-1; 8 nucleotides line up with TRBD1. V was clipped by 2 bases and J by 2 bases; unmatched bases: 2. The germline CDR1 and CDR2 sequences are GTSNPN and SVGIG (reference sequence). This CDR3 is built from 14 residues.